The 11 T cell receptor beta chains reported below all come from one sample, sequenced in a study of T cells in Graves' hyperthyroidism and ophthalmopathy. Researchers took RNA transcripts and amplified the TCR beta CDR3 regions from them. The study used the HTBI primer set for a first-round RT-PCR of the TCR CDR3. TCRdb processed the multiplex PCR reads anew with MiXCR; each CDR3 protein has one entry. Of 250,000 to 300,000 distinct CDR3 sequences listed, roughly 19% are singletons. Sequenced input: blood. Receptors originate from a man aged 50-59 years with Graves' ophthalmopathy.

The chain is built from TRBV7-9 and TRBJ2-2; 11 bases map to TRBD1. The CDR3 totals 15 residues. V shed 6 bases, J shed 5 bases, and the junction held 5 bases outside the gene matches. The germline CDR1 and CDR2 sequences are SEHNR and FQNEAQ (reference sequence). CDR3 sequence (DNA): TGTGCCAGCAGACCGGACAGGGGGCAAACCGGGGAGCTGTTTTTT. Translation: CASRPDRGQTGELFF.

The chain recombines TRBV3-1 with TRBJ1-1, with 7 nucleotides matching TRBD1. This CDR3 has 15 amino acids. The V and J ends lost 4 bases and 4 bases, in that order; junction bases with no gene match: 9. Germline values: CDR1 LGHDT, CDR2 YNNKEL (reference sequence). The CDR3 DNA reads as TGTGCCAGCAGCCCACCAGGGGGAGGTCGCACTGAAGCTTTCTTT. Encoded protein: CASSPPGGGRTEAFF.

About this clonotype itself: Possible read error: a much larger clone is one base away. Since the CDR3 does not end with the conserved phenylalanine or tryptophan, this likely comes from a read error. This chain links TRBV3-1 with TRBJ1-5; 7 nucleotides align to TRBD1. From germline, CDR1 is LGHDT and CDR2 YNNKEL (reference sequence). This CDR3 has 15 residues. J gave up 7 bases and V 4 bases, and 10 bases lay outside the gene matches. The CDR3: CASSPSTGMSQPQHL. In nucleotides, the CDR3 is TGTGCCAGCAGCCCGTCGACAGGGATGAGCCAGCCCCAGCATCTT.

The CDR3 loop reads CASSPPPGGYNEQFF. Written as DNA, the CDR3 is TGTGCCAGCTCACCACCTCCGGGGGGCTACAATGAGCAGTTCTTC. The chain employs TRBV18 and TRBJ2-1; 7 bases are a match to TRBD2. Germline values: CDR1 KGHSH, CDR2 LQKENI. The CDR3 totals 15 residues. V was clipped by 0 bases and J by 3 bases; unmatched bases: 2.

V is TRBV3-1 and J is TRBJ2-1; 13 bases agree with TRBD2. The CDR3 has 16 amino acids. The V gene's germline CDR1 is LGHDT and CDR2 YNNKEL (reference sequence). Unmatched junction bases numbered 4, after V lost 5 bases and J lost 3 bases. CDR3 residues: CASSRGTSGNYNEQFF. The CDR3 coding sequence is TGTGCCAGCAGCAGAGGGACTAGCGGGAACTACAATGAGCAGTTCTTC.

This clonotype has at least ten counts. The chain is built from TRBV20-1 and TRBJ2-7; D is ambiguous. Trimming shortened V by 0 bases and J by 5 bases, and 8 bases separated the two germline ends. Per germline, CDR1 DFQATT and CDR2 SNEGSKA (reference sequence). The CDR3 is 12 residues long. In DNA, the CDR3 is TGCAGTGCTAGAGATAAGGCAGACGAGCAGTACTTC. Translation gives CSARDKADEQYF.

The chain combines TRBV19 with TRBJ2-2; TRBD1 agrees at 7 bases. Germline CDR1 LNHDA, CDR2 SQIVND (reference sequence). V dropped 7 bases and J dropped 3; count of bases not matched to a gene: 5. The CDR3 contains 14 residues. CDR3 bases: TGTGCCAGTATTGATACAGGGGACACCGGGGAGCTGTTTTTT. Its translation: CASIDTGDTGELFF.

This clonotype appeared a few times. This chain connects TRBV5-4 to TRBJ2-3; D possibly corresponds to TRBD2 (5 bases). The CDR3 runs to 13 residues. Trimming removed 4 bases from V and 6 bases from J, with 12 bases in between. Germline values: CDR1 SGHNT, CDR2 YYREEE (reference sequence). CDR3 protein: CASSTDFTDTQYF. Here the CDR3 DNA reads TGTGCCAGCAGCACGGACTTTACGGATACGCAGTATTTT.

The sample holds a few counts of this clonotype. The rearrangement links TRBV20-1 to TRBJ1-5; 7 bases align to TRBD1. CDR1 is DFQATT and CDR2 is SNEGSKA in the germline V gene (reference sequence). Trimming at V came to 3 bases and at J to 3 bases, leaving 8 bases not matched to a gene. The CDR3 contains 15 residues. The DNA of the CDR3 is TGCAGTGCTAGGGAGACAGGGCACTACAATCAGCCCCAGCATTTT. Its translation is CSARETGHYNQPQHF.

A few counts support this clonotype. The rearrangement joins TRBV20-1 to TRBJ1-6, with D perhaps TRBD1 (6 bases). The CDR3 spans 15 residues. The germline V gene encodes CDR1 DFQATT and CDR2 SNEGSKA (reference sequence). Trimming cost V 3 bases and J 8 bases, with 17 bases left between them. The CDR3 DNA reads as TGCAGTGCTAGTTTACTGCAGGGGCATGATTCACCCCTCCACTTT. This sequence encodes CSASLLQGHDSPLHF.

At least ten counts were recorded for this clonotype. V usage is TRBV20-1 and J usage is TRBJ2-7; 7 positions match TRBD1. From germline, CDR1 is DFQATT and CDR2 SNEGSKA (reference sequence). The CDR3 has 15 amino acids. V shed 1 base, J shed 5 bases, and the junction held 11 bases outside the gene matches. The DNA of the CDR3 is TGCAGTGCTAGAGGCACAGGGGTTGAGAGCCACGAGCAGTACTTC. Its protein is CSARGTGVESHEQYF.